Shown below are 31 T cell receptor beta chains from a single sample sequenced in a study of identifying expanded T cells in peripheral blood. The table came from immunoSEQ multiplex PCR; TCRdb's copy has only in-frame clones and leaves some out. The sample lists about 76,000 clones; 84% were seen once. Sequencing was carried out using blood. These receptors originate from a person aged 18 to 69 in good health.

The rearrangement links TRBV28 to TRBJ1-1, with D hard to call. CDR1 is MDHEN and CDR2 is SYDVKM in the germline V gene. The CDR3 totals 16 residues. V lost 4 bases, J lost 1 base, and 16 bases lay in between. The CDR3 nucleotides read TGTGCCAGCAGTTCAAACCTCTGGGGAAGGAACACTGAAGCTTTCTTT. Translating gives CASSSNLWGRNTEAFF.

The rearrangement links TRBV5-3 to TRBJ2-1; 10 bases line up with TRBD2. TRBV5-3 is an ORF, with its function uncertain. J gave up 0 bases and V 0 bases, and 9 bases lay outside the gene matches. The CDR3 extends over 19 amino acids. CDR3 region: CARSLAGTSVSSSYNEQFF. For the CDR3, the DNA is TGTGCCAGAAGCTTGGCCGGGACTAGCGTTTCAAGCTCCTACAATGAGCAGTTCTTC.

This clone was seen a single time. The chain is built from TRBV18 and TRBJ2-7; weak D call: TRBD1 (6 bases). V lost 0 bases and J 1 base, leaving 10 bases between the germline ends. Germline V CDR1 and CDR2: KGHSH, LQKENI. CDR3 length: 15 amino acids. CDR3: CASSPPGRGSYEQYF. The CDR3 coding sequence is TGTGCCAGCTCACCACCGGGCAGGGGTTCCTACGAGCAGTACTTC.

The rearrangement links TRBV7-2 to TRBJ2-7; 12 bases are shared with TRBD2. With 5 bases clipped from V and 7 bases from J, the junction kept 9 bases outside the gene matches. In germline, CDR1 is SGHTA, CDR2 FQGNSA. The CDR3 runs 15 residues. This CDR3 is CASSATSGGFWEQYF. Here the CDR3 DNA reads TGTGCCAGCAGCGCGACTAGCGGGGGTTTCTGGGAGCAGTACTTC. The complete variable domain, with remaining parts taken from reference TRBV7-2 and TRBJ2-7, reads GAGVSQSPSNKVTEKGKDVELRCDPISGHTALYWYRQSLGQGLEFLIYFQGNSAPDKSGLPSDRFSAERTGGSVSTLTIQRTQQEDSAVYLCASSATSGGFWEQYFGPGTRLTVT.

The CDR3 spells CAISDPGRDKSYEQYF. The CDR3 nucleotides read TGTGCCATCAGTGACCCTGGTCGGGACAAGTCCTACGAGCAGTACTTC. This chain uses TRBV10-3 with TRBJ2-7, with a weak D call TRBD1 (6 bases). V lost 3 bases and J 1 base, leaving 16 bases between the germline ends. The CDR3 sequence is 16 residues long. Germline V gene lookup returns CDR1 ENHRY and CDR2 SYGVKD.

The chain is built from TRBV28 and TRBJ2-7; the D gene is possibly TRBD2 (5 bases). This CDR3 region has 12 residues. CDR1 and CDR2 from the germline V gene are MDHEN and SYDVKM. The V and J ends lost 6 bases and 3 bases respectively, with 9 bases between them. The CDR3 nucleotides read TGTGCCAGCAGCTGGGGAGACTACGAGCAGTACTTC. It translates to CASSWGDYEQYF.

The genes are TRBV11-2 and TRBJ1-1, with a weak D call TRBD1 (6 bases). The CDR3 runs to 13 residues. Trimming removed 0 bases at V and 6 bases at J, with 8 bases between. The germline V gene encodes CDR1 SGHAT and CDR2 FQNNGV. As DNA, the CDR3 is TGTGCCAGCAGCTTAGACGGGGGCTCTGAAGCTTTCTTT. Amino acid sequence: CASSLDGGSEAFF.

This chain uses TRBV7-2 with TRBJ2-3; TRBD2 matches 9 bases. The CDR3 has 16 amino acids. Per the germline V gene, CDR1 is SGHTA and CDR2 is FQGNSA. Unmatched junction bases numbered 1, after V lost 0 bases and J lost 0 bases. CDR3 loop: CASSLALAGSTDTQYF. For the CDR3, the DNA is TGTGCCAGCAGCTTAGCACTAGCGGGTAGCACAGATACGCAGTATTTT.

This chain joins TRBV27 and TRBJ2-1, with 13 positions matching TRBD2. V lost 5 bases and J lost 1; bases outside the gene matches: 8. Germline V gene data show CDR1 as MNHEY and CDR2 as SMNVEV (reference sequence). The CDR3 runs 18 residues. The CDR3 bases are TGTGCCAGCAGTGCCGGACTAGCGGGAGTGGGTTCCTACAATGAGCAGTTCTTC. As protein: CASSAGLAGVGSYNEQFF.

This clone was seen a few times. This chain uses TRBV4-2 with TRBJ2-2; TRBD1 aligns across 10 bases. Germline CDR1 LGHNA, CDR2 YNFKEQ. Unmatched junction bases numbered 13, after V lost 0 bases and J lost 0 bases. CDR3 size: 21 residues. CDR3 nucleotides: TGTGCCAGCAGCCAAGAAGAAGGGACAGGGGACCTTCTAGCGAACACCGGGGAGCTGTTTTTT. Its protein is CASSQEEGTGDLLANTGELFF.

The chain is built from TRBV18 and TRBJ1-6; 9 nucleotides match TRBD1. The V and J ends lost 3 bases and 3 bases, in that order; junction bases with no gene match: 6. CDR1 is KGHSH and CDR2 is LQKENI in the germline V gene. This CDR3 has 17 amino acids. The CDR3 spells CASSPGTGTLYNSPLHF. The CDR3 DNA reads as TGTGCCAGCTCACCGGGGACAGGGACTCTCTATAATTCACCCCTCCACTTT.

The CDR3 coding sequence is TGTGCCAGCTCACCAACCGGGAGGTCCTACAATGAGCAGTTCTTC. This translates into CASSPTGRSYNEQFF. This chain uses TRBV18 with TRBJ2-1, with TRBD2 matching over 7 bases. This CDR3 is built from 15 residues. Germline values: CDR1 KGHSH, CDR2 LQKENI. The V gene end was trimmed by 2 bases and the J gene end by 1 base; junction bases not matched to a gene: 2. Complete variable domain (other parts from reference TRBV18 and TRBJ2-1): NAGVMQNPRHLVRRRGQEARLRCSPMKGHSHVYWYRQLPEEGLKFMVYLQKENIIDESGMPKERFSAEFPKEGPSILRIQQVVRGDSAAYFCASSPTGRSYNEQFFGPGTRLTVL.

This clone has only a few counts. The chain uses TRBV19 and TRBJ2-7, with 8 nucleotides matching TRBD2. Unmatched junction bases numbered 9, after V lost 3 bases and J lost 5 bases. The V gene's germline CDR1 is LNHDA and CDR2 SQIVND (reference sequence). CDR3 size: 15 residues. CDR3 coding DNA: TGTGCCAGTAGTATCGGGGGGGCCCTGGGGAACGAGCAGTACTTC. It translates to CASSIGGALGNEQYF.

The CDR3 region has the DNA TGTGCCAGCAGCTCCCAAGCGGGAGCCCCCTACAATGAGCAGTTCTTC. Translating gives CASSSQAGAPYNEQFF. This chain connects TRBV4-2 to TRBJ2-1; 8 bases fit TRBD2. CDR1 is LGHNA and CDR2 is YNFKEQ in the germline V gene. The CDR3 sequence is 16 residues long. The junction had 8 bases not matched to a gene; V was cut back by 5 bases and J by 2 bases.

V usage is TRBV7-9 and J usage is TRBJ2-1; 14 bases line up with TRBD2. Germline values: CDR1 SEHNR, CDR2 FQNEAQ (reference sequence). V lost 5 bases and J lost 9; bases outside the gene matches: 6. The CDR3 runs 15 residues. The DNA of the CDR3 is TGTGCCAGCAGCCAGGGACTAGCGGGAGTGGGTGAGCAGTTCTTC. Protein: CASSQGLAGVGEQFF. Together with reference TRBV7-9 and TRBJ2-1, the CDR3 gives the full variable domain: DTGVSQNPRHKITKRGQNVTFRCDPISEHNRLYWYRQTLGQGPEFLTYFQNEAQLEKSRLLSDRFSAERPKGSFSTLEIQRTEQGDSAMYLCASSQGLAGVGEQFFGPGTRLTVL.

In regard to this clone: A junction boundary mismatches the germline segment, possibly from a read error. The chain couples TRBV7-7 to TRBJ2-5; 9 bases are a match to TRBD2. Germline values: CDR1 SSHAT, CDR2 FNYEAQ (reference sequence). This CDR3 contains 15 residues. The DNA for the CDR3 is TGTGCTAGCAGCTTAGGCGGGAGGGACGAAGAGACCCAGTACTTC. This sequence encodes CASSLGGRDEETQYF.

The chain joins TRBV10-1 to TRBJ1-2; D not certain. Trimming removed 2 bases from V and 9 bases from J, with 13 bases in between. The CDR3 spans 13 residues. The germline V gene encodes CDR1 WNHNN and CDR2 SYGVQD (reference sequence). For the CDR3, the DNA is TGCGCCAGCAGTGAGCCGGGCCGGGCTTGCTACACCTTC. Its protein is CASSEPGRACYTF.

The rearrangement joins TRBV19 to TRBJ1-2; TRBD1 might be the D (6 bases). The CDR3 has 12 amino acids. With 5 bases removed from V and 7 bases from J, the gap between germline ends came to 11 bases. Germline CDR1 reads LNHDA; CDR2 reads SQIVND (reference sequence). This CDR3 is CASSAQGFGYTF. CDR3 DNA sequence: TGTGCCAGTAGTGCACAGGGATTTGGCTACACCTTC.

The CDR3 loop reads CASSVAGTSGSEQYF. The CDR3, as DNA: TGTGCCAGCAGCGTAGCCGGGACTAGCGGGAGCGAGCAGTACTTC. The chain is built from TRBV9 and TRBJ2-7; 14 bases match TRBD2. Trimming took 0 bases from V and 6 from J; bases not matched to a gene: 2. Germline V gene sequence: CDR1 SGDLS, CDR2 YYNGEE. CDR3 length: 15 amino acids.

The chain carries TRBV15 and TRBJ2-1, with D unresolved. The length of the CDR3 is 14 residues. The germline gives CDR1 LNHNV, CDR2 YYDKDF (reference sequence). Trimming stripped 4 bases from V and 6 bases from J, with 13 bases between. The CDR3 sequence: CATSTRVTFNEQFF. The CDR3 DNA follows: TGTGCCACCAGCACAAGAGTTACGTTCAATGAGCAGTTCTTC.

This rearrangement joins TRBV18 to TRBJ2-3; 7 bases line up with TRBD2. The trim removed 0 bases at V and 5 bases at J, leaving 8 bases unmatched. The CDR3 is 16 amino acids. The germline V gene encodes CDR1 KGHSH and CDR2 LQKENI. CDR3 loop: CASSPPGITSEDTQYF. In DNA form, the CDR3 reads TGTGCCAGCTCACCACCGGGGATTACTAGCGAAGATACGCAGTATTTT.

In DNA form, the CDR3 reads TGCGCCAGCAGCCCCTTCTTTACTGAACCCCTCCTTGAAACGCAGTATTTT. It codes for CASSPFFTEPLLETQYF. V usage is TRBV4-1 and J usage is TRBJ2-3; the D is unclear. Germline loops: CDR1 MGHRA, CDR2 YSYEKL. V was shortened by 4 bases and J by 9 bases, with 26 bases between the two germline ends. The CDR3 is made up of 17 amino acids.

The CDR3 region has the DNA TGTGCCAGCAGCGTTTTCGGGACAGGGGAAACATTGGATACGCAGTATTTT. It codes for CASSVFGTGETLDTQYF. V gene TRBV9 combines with J gene TRBJ2-3, with 10 bases matching TRBD1. The ends lost 2 bases at V and 6 bases at J; junction bases unmatched: 12. CDR3 size: 17 residues. Germline values: CDR1 SGDLS, CDR2 YYNGEE.

The genes are TRBV6-6 and TRBJ2-7, with D possibly being TRBD2 (6 bases). The V gene lost 10 bases and the J gene lost 1 base, with 20 bases spanning the gap. Germline V gives CDR1 MNHNY, CDR2 SVGAGI (reference sequence). The CDR3 is 15 amino acids. CDR3 amino acids: CATRREASASYEQYF. Here the CDR3 DNA reads TGTGCCACGCGCCGCGAGGCTAGCGCATCCTACGAGCAGTACTTC.

The table lists this clone with a count of one. The chain has TRBV7-6 and TRBJ1-3, with 9 bases lining up with TRBD1. This CDR3 region has 13 residues. The ends lost 5 bases at V and 7 bases at J; junction bases unmatched: 3. Germline V gene data show CDR1 as SGHVS and CDR2 as FNYEAQ. In DNA, the CDR3 is TGTGCCAGCAGCGTCGGGACAGGGAACACCATATATTTT. Translated: CASSVGTGNTIYF.

The chain couples TRBV27 to TRBJ1-2; possibly TRBD1 for D (6 bases). With 5 bases removed from V and 6 bases from J, the gap between germline ends came to 19 bases. The V gene's germline CDR1 is MNHEY and CDR2 SMNVEV (reference sequence). The CDR3 extends over 15 amino acids. The CDR3 DNA reads TGTGCCAGCAGTCCCCTCGGGGGCGCGGTGGATGGCTACACCTTC. It specifies CASSPLGGAVDGYTF.

V and J are TRBV19 and TRBJ2-7, with 7 bases fitting TRBD2. The length of the CDR3 is 14 residues. V dropped 3 bases and J dropped 2; count of bases not matched to a gene: 4. The germline gives CDR1 LNHDA, CDR2 SQIVND (reference sequence). Written as DNA, the CDR3 is TGTGCCAGTAGTATCGGGAGGCAGACCTACGAGCAGTACTTC. Protein product: CASSIGRQTYEQYF.

The chain has TRBV6-4 and TRBJ2-3; TRBD1 matches 11 bases. CDR1 is MRHNA and CDR2 is SNTAGT in the germline V gene. The CDR3 is made up of 16 amino acids. V shed 4 bases, J shed 4 bases, and the junction held 7 bases outside the gene matches. Here the CDR3 reads CASSALDRGQADTQYF. Written as DNA, the CDR3 is TGTGCCAGCAGTGCCCTGGACAGGGGGCAGGCAGATACGCAGTATTTT.

The chain carries TRBV10-3 and TRBJ2-7; D is unresolved. Germline lookup yields CDR1 ENHRY and CDR2 SYGVKD. This CDR3 comprises 16 residues. Trimming removed 0 bases from V and 1 base from J, with 13 bases in between. The CDR3 protein is CAISESSPLGSYEQYF. The CDR3 nucleotides read TGTGCCATCAGTGAGTCTAGCCCCTTGGGGTCCTACGAGCAGTACTTC.

The chain uses TRBV9 and TRBJ2-7; weak D call: TRBD2 (6 bases). Trimming removed 0 bases at V and 0 bases at J, with 10 bases between. The CDR3 is made up of 15 amino acids. The V gene's germline CDR1 is SGDLS and CDR2 YYNGEE. In DNA form, the CDR3 reads TGTGCCAGCAGCGTAGAAGGAGGGTTCTCCTACGAGCAGTACTTC. Translation gives CASSVEGGFSYEQYF.

In its sample, this clone was seen once. This sequence joins TRBV18 and TRBJ2-3, with TRBD2 matching 12 bases. J lost 4 bases, V lost 5 bases, and 10 bases had no gene match. The CDR3 covers 17 residues. The germline V gene has CDR1 KGHSH and CDR2 LQKENI. Here the CDR3 reads CASSAQTSGRWADTQYF. The CDR3 coding sequence is TGTGCCAGCTCAGCACAGACTAGCGGGAGATGGGCAGATACGCAGTATTTT.